These T cell receptor beta chains were read from a single sample in a study of OX40 agonist ivuxolimab in advanced cancers. Using immunoSEQ multiplex PCR, the repertoire was profiled, and TCRdb retains in-frame clones only, with some absent. The data show some 66,000 clones, about 88% seen once. Sequences were derived from CD4+ or CD8+ T cells sorted from blood, sampled in a trial of the OX40 agonist ivuxolimab. The receptor set was obtained from an adult with an advanced solid tumor such as melanoma, head and neck, liver or kidney cancer. Both conserved end residues are part of each CDR3. The D gene is left open where the match is weak. Size is stated for part of the rows, as once, few or many counts, or as a class when the clone is expanded.

V gene	J gene	D gene	CDR3 length	clone size	CDR3 DNA	CDR3 protein
TRBV5-6	TRBJ2-3	TRBD1	13	NA	TGTGCCAGCAACTTAGGGGGCGTGGATACGCAGTATTTT	CASNLGGVDTQYF
TRBV7-9	TRBJ2-7	TRBD2	15	NA	TGTGCCAGCACAGGGACTAGCGGACTAACCTACGAGCAGTACTTC	CASTGTSGLTYEQYF
TRBV7-2	TRBJ1-4	TRBD1	15	NA	TGTGCCAGCAGCTTAAGTAGGGGGCCGAGTGAAAAACTGTTTTTT	CASSLSRGPSEKLFF
TRBV7-8	TRBJ1-1	NA	14	NA	TGTGCCAGCAGCTTCTCCACCGTGAACACTGAAGCTTTCTTT	CASSFSTVNTEAFF
TRBV9	TRBJ2-1	NA	13	NA	TGTGCCAGCAGCACTTCTCCCTCGGGTGAGCAGTTCTTC	CASSTSPSGEQFF
TRBV15	TRBJ1-3	NA	14	NA	TGTGCCACCACCAACCGTGTCTCTGGAAACACCATATATTTT	CATTNRVSGNTIYF
TRBV7-9	TRBJ2-1	NA	14	NA	TGTGCCAGCAGCCCCGGGGGAATCTACAATGAGCAGTTCTTC	CASSPGGIYNEQFF
TRBV25-1	TRBJ1-5	NA	17	NA	TGTGCCAGCAGTGAATATGGGGGGGGACAACTCAATCAGCCCCAGCATTTT	CASSEYGGGQLNQPQHF
TRBV19	TRBJ2-7	NA	13	NA	TGTGCCAGTAGTATAGGGCAGCTGTACGAGCAGTACTTC	CASSIGQLYEQYF
TRBV5-4	TRBJ1-1	TRBD1	15	NA	TGTGCCAGCAGCTTGACAGACAGGGGAGAAACTGAAGCTTTCTTT	CASSLTDRGETEAFF
TRBV9	TRBJ1-1	NA	13	NA	TGTGCCAGCATGGAGGTGGGGAACACTGAAGCTTTCTTT	CASMEVGNTEAFF
TRBV5-1	TRBJ2-7	NA	13	NA	TGCGCCAGCAGCTTGAGTTCAGGTTACGAGCAGTACTTC	CASSLSSGYEQYF
TRBV7-2	TRBJ2-6	NA	18	NA	TGTGCCAGCAGCTCTAACCGTGAGCTCGTCTCTGGGGCCAACGTCCTGACTTTC	CASSSNRELVSGANVLTF
TRBV27	TRBJ2-1	NA	14	NA	TGTGCCAGCAGGAAGGCAGGCTCCTACAATGAGCAGTTCTTC	CASRKAGSYNEQFF
TRBV7-9	TRBJ2-3	NA	15	NA	TGTGCCAGCAGCCAGGGAGGGGGAGGCACAGATACGCAGTATTTT	CASSQGGGGTDTQYF
TRBV7-9	TRBJ2-7	TRBD2	14	few	TGTGCCAGCAGCCCTAGCGGGAGGAGCTACGAGCAGTACTTC	CASSPSGRSYEQYF
TRBV11-2	TRBJ2-5	TRBD2	16	NA	TGTGCCAGCAGCTTAGAGGGACTAGCGGGACGAGAGACCCAGTACTTC	CASSLEGLAGRETQYF
TRBV19	TRBJ1-4	NA	13	NA	TGTGCCACCGACCAGGGTTGGGGTGAAAAACTGTTTTTT	CATDQGWGEKLFF
TRBV4-1	TRBJ2-5	NA	11	NA	TGCGCCAGCAGCCAATTCGAGACCCAGTACTTC	CASSQFETQYF
TRBV21-1	TRBJ2-7	NA	13	few	TGTGCCAGCAGCAAGCCTCACAGGGGCGAGCAGTACTTC	CASSKPHRGEQYF
TRBV7-8	TRBJ1-1	NA	15	NA	TGTGCCAGCAGCTTAGCTGGGGGGACAAACACTGAAGCTTTCTTT	CASSLAGGTNTEAFF
TRBV7-9	TRBJ1-2	NA	13	NA	TGTGCCAGCAGCTTAGGGGCAGGGTCGAGGAGCACCTTC	CASSLGAGSRSTF
TRBV18	TRBJ2-5	NA	15	NA	TGTGCCAGCTCACCATTTGTTGGTTCCCAAGAGACCCAGTACTTC	CASSPFVGSQETQYF
TRBV5-4	TRBJ2-7	TRBD1	15	NA	TGTGCCAGCAGCCAAGATGAGACAGGGGGCTACGAGCAGTACTTC	CASSQDETGGYEQYF
TRBV25-1	TRBJ2-6	NA	11	NA	TGTGCCAGCAGTCCCGCAGACGTCCTGACTTTC	CASSPADVLTF
TRBV28	TRBJ1-5	NA	15	NA	TGTGCCAGCAGTTTAGGGGGGGCGCATGGTCAGCCCCAGCATTTT	CASSLGGAHGQPQHF
TRBV5-1	TRBJ2-7	TRBD1	13	NA	TGCGCCAGCAGTATTGACAGGGACTACGAGCAGTACTTC	CASSIDRDYEQYF
TRBV19	TRBJ2-1	TRBD2	16	NA	TGTGCCAGTAGTATGTCCCTCGGGAGGGTTTGGAATGAGCAGTTCTTC	CASSMSLGRVWNEQFF
TRBV7-9	TRBJ2-4	NA	15	NA	TGTGCCAGCAGCTTAGCGGGAGGAGCCAAAAACATTCAGTACTTC	CASSLAGGAKNIQYF